This TCR beta chain stems from a study of early stage breast cancer tumors. Whole-study findings and limits: Tumors had about 2.5-fold higher T cell density and higher clonality than adjacent normal breast tissue. Tumor and normal breast were distinguished via blood comparison in about 90% of the 16 patients.

Germline assignment: CDR1 MNHNS and CDR2 SASEGT. CDR3 length equals 13 residues. Trimming shortened V by 1 base and J by 4 bases, and 8 bases separated the two germline ends. The table came from immunoSEQ multiplex PCR; TCRdb's copy has only in-frame clones and leaves some out. The table lists tens of thousands of clones, 72% of them singletons. In regard to this clone: Antigen: not known.

The chain joins TRBV6-1 to TRBJ2-7; unclear D gene. Material for sequencing was blood. The origin of this receptor is a person aged 45-60 years with breast cancer. The CDR3 spells CASSEGLAYEQYF. CDR3 nucleotides: TGTGCCAGCAGTGAAGGCCTGGCATACGAGCAGTACTTC.